This T cell receptor (beta chain) was captured in a study of blood T cell repertoires in COVID-19. About the study: Acute and convalescent COVID-19 specimens originated in the United States, Italy and Spain. Sources were T cells, B-cell-depleted T cells, or PBMCs; the material itself was cDNA or gDNA.

The CDR3 consists of 13 residues. Trimming cost V 6 bases and J 3 bases, with 8 bases left between them. Germline CDR1 reads MNHEY; CDR2 reads SVGAGI. The table came from immunoSEQ multiplex PCR; TCRdb's copy has only in-frame clones and leaves some out. The table lists over 200,000 clones, approximately 88% of them singletons. The sequenced sample consisted of PBMCs or T cells enriched from blood (not recorded which). The source is a woman between 25 and 40 years old who had been exposed to COVID-19. The chain is built from TRBV6-5 and TRBJ2-2; D perhaps matches TRBD1 (5 bases). The CDR3 bases are TGTGCCAGCAGCACAGGTTACACCGGGGAGCTGTTTTTT. The encoded protein is CASSTGYTGELFF.